This T cell receptor (beta chain) originates from a study of brain metastases from non-small cell lung cancer. Assay: immunoSEQ multiplex PCR; the TCRdb copy retains only in-frame clones and omits some. The table lists thousands of clones, roughly 80% of them singletons, with about 6% in the top ten. Germline CDR1 reads MNHEY; CDR2 reads SMNVEV (reference sequence). With 2 bases removed from V and 1 base from J, the gap between germline ends came to 5 bases. The CDR3 loop spans 13 amino acids. The sequence was collected from a donor over 35 with non-small cell lung cancer. Sequencing was done on a sample of tumor-adjacent normal tissue. V gene TRBV27 combines with J gene TRBJ1-1; D call uncertain. CDR3 sequence reads: CASSLGPNTEAFF. The CDR3 DNA sequence: TGTGCCAGCAGTTTAGGACCGAACACTGAAGCTTTCTTT.